These T cell receptor beta chains were read from a single sample in a study of monozygotic twins with inflammatory bowel disease. TCRdb re-called the 5' RACE reads; every CDR3 protein appears as one record, without DNA. This listing includes about 160,000 distinct CDR3 sequences. Source material: blood. The receptor source for this set is a human donor with ulcerative colitis or Crohn's disease, or a healthy co-twin of an affected twin (not recorded which). CDR3s include the opening cysteine and the closing phenylalanine or tryptophan. Fields, in order: V gene, J gene, CDR3 protein.

TRBV3-1	TRBJ2-1	CASSLDRGRHNEQFF
TRBV7-2	TRBJ1-6	CASSFLGYSPLHF
TRBV9	TRBJ2-1	CASSLASEYNEQFF
TRBV28	TRBJ2-7	CASSLAGGAYEQYF
TRBV10-1	TRBJ1-2	CASSEFRQLPYGYTF
TRBV4-1	TRBJ2-7	CASSQGKTGTGGDEQYF
TRBV5-1	TRBJ2-1	CASSTRDRSYNEQFF
TRBV30	TRBJ1-4	CAWSRGTGEEKLFF
TRBV5-1	TRBJ2-1	CASSLTGGVSYNEQFF
TRBV27	TRBJ2-3	CASSFLGTADTQYF
TRBV12-3/TRBV12-4	TRBJ1-6	CASSLGYPPLHF
TRBV15	TRBJ1-5	CATSSEHREATGLQPQHF
TRBV20-1	TRBJ1-5	CSASRGHGNQPQHF
TRBV18	TRBJ1-5	CASSRMGDSNQPQHF
TRBV6-5	TRBJ2-7	CASSLRDRAEQYF
TRBV11-2	TRBJ2-3	CASSFGRVSADTQYF
TRBV13	TRBJ2-5	CASSSDSRTTQETQYF
TRBV6-5	TRBJ1-2	CASSVSGEYGYTF
TRBV7-3	TRBJ2-6	CASSPGESGANVLTF
TRBV20-1	TRBJ2-7	CSAGPDGYEQYF
TRBV19	TRBJ1-4	CASSIFGTGNEKLFF
TRBV7-2	TRBJ2-2	CASSRGAHRELFF
TRBV7-9	TRBJ2-7	CASSFTDYEQYF
TRBV6-5	TRBJ2-7	CASSYSGAGTKRNEQYF
TRBV10-3	TRBJ2-1	CAISDWGKVQNNEQFF
TRBV12-3/TRBV12-4	TRBJ2-1	CASSGGGAADEQFF
TRBV7-3	TRBJ2-1	CASSQTGTRHNEQFF
TRBV5-1	TRBJ2-3	CASSLAPGFRTQYF
TRBV25-1	TRBJ2-1	CASTRTGVRNEQFF
TRBV12-3/TRBV12-4	TRBJ1-5	CASSLDPVGNQPQHF
TRBV6-2/TRBV6-3	TRBJ1-5	CASTPQTSNQPQHF
TRBV20-1	TRBJ2-1	CSARLGLAGGPGNEQFF
TRBV5-6	TRBJ1-2	CASSYQGRNYGYTF
TRBV5-1	TRBJ2-5	CASSLVSGRSQETQYF
TRBV29-1	TRBJ2-4	CSVGDEFPWGIQYF
TRBV20-1	TRBJ2-7	CSARDHRVEGGRGYEQYF
TRBV2	TRBJ2-7	CASSLSTGTPEREQYF
TRBV20-1	TRBJ1-1	CSVPTGSTEAFF
TRBV30	TRBJ2-7	CAWSVDAGGYEQYF
TRBV29-1	TRBJ2-2	CSAGTSGSGAGELFF
TRBV12-3/TRBV12-4	TRBJ1-1	CASSLYVGRNTEAFF
TRBV29-1	TRBJ2-3	CSALPWGRADTQYF
TRBV28	TRBJ2-6	CASSEARPPTSGANVLTF
TRBV7-3	TRBJ2-2	CASSLNSDTGELFF
TRBV5-6	TRBJ2-7	CASSVSGNSYEQYF
TRBV11-2	TRBJ2-7	CASLASSYEQYF
TRBV7-2	TRBJ2-4	CASSSHGPFIAKNIQYF
TRBV7-2	TRBJ1-3	CASSSLAGNTIYF
TRBV27	TRBJ2-3	CASSPITDTQYF
TRBV5-1	TRBJ2-7	CASSGQGGHEQYF
TRBV27	TRBJ2-5	CASSPGLETQYF
TRBV29-1	TRBJ2-5	CSVGTADETQYF
TRBV7-6	TRBJ1-1	CASSLRWGGQGIEAFF
TRBV6-2/TRBV6-3	TRBJ1-5	CASSLISGGNQPQHF